This T cell receptor beta chain emerged from a study of T-cell reconstitution after alpha-beta-depleted transplantation in children. The authors prepared the TCRbeta library with unique molecular identifiers. TCRdb used MiXCR to reprocess the PCR reads, holding one entry per CDR3 protein. The sample shows about 340,000 distinct CDR3 sequences, 16% of them seen only once. Turning to this clonotype: Antigen unknown.

Study results and limitations: Recipient T cells and thymic progenitors that survived were the source of the high TCRbeta diversity seen at day 60 in some patients. Several hundred expanded graft clones reportedly supplied alpha-beta T cells about two months after transplant.

The V and J ends lost 1 base and 8 bases, in that order; junction bases with no gene match: 3. Germline V gene data show CDR1 as SGHVS and CDR2 as FQNEAQ. The CDR3 is 15 amino acids. The receptor was isolated from a male patient aged 2 to 9 who had a stem cell transplant for acute lymphoblastic leukemia, so the T cells may come from the graft donor. Material: PBMCs, mostly from graft donor cells, obtained 360 days after TCRalphabeta/CD19-depleted stem cell transplant. The rearrangement links TRBV7-8 to TRBJ1-6; 9 bases fit TRBD1. CDR3: CASSLGQGVDSPLHF. CDR3 coding DNA: TGTGCCAGCAGCTTAGGACAGGGGGTGGATTCACCCCTCCACTTT.